These 20 T cell receptor beta chains came from one sample sequenced in a study of cytomegalovirus exposure and HLA in healthy donors (dated by TCRdb to about 2017). Receptors were amplified or captured by the immunoSEQ multiplex PCR assay. For the multiplex PCR, a mixture combining 60 forward primers for TCR Vbeta segments and 13 reverse primers for TCR Jbeta segments was used. This is the immuneACCESS table as TCRdb keeps it, with only in-frame sequences that have V and J called. A part of the clones is gone; compared with another copy, unresolved V genes explain less than half, and the rest is unexplained. The sample table shows fewer than 250,000 clones, and roughly three quarters are seen once. The top ten hold 1.6% of the sample. Sequences were obtained from PBMCs. The receptor source for this set is a young woman in good health and CMV-seronegative.

This chain uses TRBV6-1 with TRBJ2-5, with D possibly matching TRBD2 (6 bases). This CDR3 is 12 amino acids long. Germline V gene data show CDR1 as MNHNS and CDR2 as SASEGT. V lost 11 bases, J lost 5 bases, and 15 bases lay in between. CDR3 amino acids: CAVWGVGETQYF. The CDR3 DNA is TGTGCCGTTTGGGGGGTTGGTGAGACCCAGTACTTC.

This chain uses TRBV27 with TRBJ2-1; D is undetermined. The CDR3 totals 13 residues. V was pared by 2 bases and J by 6 bases, with 8 bases between. Germline values: CDR1 MNHEY, CDR2 SMNVEV (reference sequence). This CDR3 reads CASSLREANEQFF. The DNA of the CDR3 is TGTGCCAGCAGTTTAAGAGAGGCCAATGAGCAGTTCTTC.

This chain joins TRBV4-2 and TRBJ1-5; possibly TRBD1 for D (6 bases). The germline CDR1 and CDR2 sequences are LGHNA and YNFKEQ. The V and J ends lost 1 base and 2 bases respectively, with 9 bases between them. CDR3 length equals 15 residues. CDR3 bases: TGTGCCAGCAGCCAAGGGGCAGGGGGCAATCAGCCCCAGCATTTT. It translates to CASSQGAGGNQPQHF.

The chain employs TRBV19 and TRBJ1-2, with D perhaps TRBD1 (5 bases). The germline V gene has CDR1 LNHDA and CDR2 SQIVND (reference sequence). The CDR3 covers 13 residues. The germline V and J ends were trimmed by 5 bases and 8 bases, with 15 bases remaining between them. Here the CDR3 reads CASSPGGFHGYTF. The CDR3 region has the DNA TGTGCCAGTAGTCCGGGGGGGTTCCACGGCTACACCTTC.

This CDR3 reads CASSSNSPLHF. CDR3 sequence (DNA): TGTGCCAGCAGCAGCAATTCACCCCTCCACTTT. The chain joins TRBV11-1 to TRBJ1-6, with D unclear. CDR3 length: 11 residues. Germline lookup yields CDR1 SGHAT and CDR2 FQDESV (reference sequence). Trimming removed 5 bases from V and 7 bases from J, with 3 bases in between.

A single count supports this clone. The CDR3 loop is CASSAIAGGPFEETQYF. The CDR3 bases are TGTGCCAGCAGCGCAATAGCGGGGGGGCCCTTCGAGGAGACCCAGTACTTC. J is TRBJ2-5 and V is TRBV11-2, with 11 bases identical to TRBD2. The CDR3 spans 17 residues. Trimming removed 5 bases from V and 5 bases from J; junction bases left unmatched: 13. Germline V lookup: CDR1 SGHAT, CDR2 FQNNGV.

The V and J genes are TRBV7-9 and TRBJ2-5, with D tentatively TRBD1 (5 bases). The germline V and J ends were trimmed by 2 bases and 2 bases, with 12 bases remaining between them. The CDR3 runs 15 residues. Germline V lookup: CDR1 SEHNR, CDR2 FQNEAQ (reference sequence). CDR3 sequence (DNA): TGTGCCAGCAGCTTAAGGGGAATAGAACAAGAGACCCAGTACTTC. Amino acids: CASSLRGIEQETQYF.

The rearrangement uses TRBV2 and TRBJ2-5; weak D call: TRBD2 (5 bases). The CDR3 is made up of 13 amino acids. Trimming took 8 bases from V and 1 from J, leaving 11 bases between them. In germline, CDR1 is SNHLY, CDR2 FYNNEI. The CDR3 reads CASGSRAQETQYF. The CDR3 nucleotides are TGTGCCAGCGGGTCGAGGGCCCAAGAGACCCAGTACTTC. The full variable domain, rest sourced from reference TRBV2 and TRBJ2-5, is EPEVTQTPSHQVTQMGQEVILRCVPISNHLYFYWYRQILGQKVEFLVSFYNNEISEKSEIFDDQFSVERPDGSNFTLKIRSTKLEDSAMYFCASGSRAQETQYFGPGTRLLVL.

This chain links TRBV28 with TRBJ1-1; D unclear. CDR1 and CDR2 (germline): MDHEN, SYDVKM. The CDR3 has 13 amino acids. Trimming removed 8 bases at V and 5 bases at J, with 15 bases between. This CDR3 is CASRVPRETEAFF. The CDR3 region has the DNA TGTGCCAGCCGTGTCCCGCGGGAGACTGAAGCTTTCTTT.

The chain couples TRBV4-1 to TRBJ1-2; TRBD1 might be the D (5 bases). V dropped 0 bases and J dropped 8 bases, with 19 bases sitting between them. Germline V gives CDR1 MGHRA, CDR2 YSYEKL. The CDR3 runs 16 residues. CDR3 nucleotides: TGCGCCAGCAGCCAAGAAGCCCAGGGCAGGCGTGTAGGCTACACCTTC. This encodes CASSQEAQGRRVGYTF.

This clone was detected only a few times. The chain employs TRBV6-1 and TRBJ1-6, with 8 bases aligning to TRBD1. The germline CDR1 and CDR2 sequences are MNHNS and SASEGT. CDR3 length equals 13 residues. Unmatched junction bases numbered 5, after V lost 7 bases and J lost 9 bases. DNA of the CDR3: TGTGCCAGCAACCTGGACAGGGCTTCACCCCTCCACTTT. It encodes CASNLDRASPLHF.

This clone appeared a few times. The chain joins TRBV6-5 to TRBJ2-4; D possibly corresponds to TRBD2 (6 bases). V gave up 0 bases and J gave up 8 bases, with 8 bases separating them. The CDR3 loop spans 13 amino acids. Germline assignment: CDR1 MNHEY and CDR2 SVGAGI. The DNA for the CDR3 is TGTGCCAGCAGTTACTCCGGAGGGTACATTCAGTACTTC. This gives the protein CASSYSGGYIQYF.

The V call is TRBV5-1, the J call TRBJ2-1, with D tentatively TRBD1 (5 bases). The ends were cut back, 1 base at V and 7 bases at J, with 24 bases in the middle. The V gene's germline CDR1 is SGHRS and CDR2 YFSETQ. The CDR3 is 18 residues long. The CDR3 coding sequence is TGCGCCAGCAGCTTGAACGCCCAGCAGGGAAAATGGAAAAATGAGCAGTTCTTC. It encodes CASSLNAQQGKWKNEQFF.

V and J are TRBV6-4 and TRBJ1-6, with D unclear. The CDR3 is 14 amino acids. CDR1 and CDR2 (germline): MRHNA, SNTAGT. V gave up 3 bases and J gave up 5 bases, with 8 bases separating them. The CDR3 here is CASSDSQNNSPLHF. The CDR3 coding sequence is TGTGCCAGCAGTGATAGTCAAAATAATTCACCCCTCCACTTT.

The V gene is TRBV7-3, the J gene TRBJ2-2; D perhaps matches TRBD2 (5 bases). CDR3 length: 15 residues. Trimming cost V 3 bases and J 1 base, with 9 bases left between them. Germline values: CDR1 SGHTA, CDR2 FQGTGA. This CDR3 is CASSLGGGNTGELFF. DNA of the CDR3: TGTGCCAGCAGCTTGGGCGGAGGGAACACCGGGGAGCTGTTTTTT.

V gene TRBV9 combines with J gene TRBJ1-1, with 9 positions matching TRBD1. CDR1 is SGDLS, CDR2 YYNGEE, per germline. The CDR3 is 14 amino acids. With 3 bases clipped from V and 3 bases from J, the junction kept 3 bases outside the gene matches. The CDR3 DNA follows: TGTGCCAGCAGCGGGGGACAGGGAGACACTGAAGCTTTCTTT. This translates into CASSGGQGDTEAFF. Variable domain in full (rest from reference TRBV9 and TRBJ1-1): DSGVTQTPKHLITATGQRVTLRCSPRSGDLSVYWYQQSLDQGLQFLIQYYNGEERAKGNILERFSAQQFPDLHSELNLSSLELGDSALYFCASSGGQGDTEAFFGQGTRLTVV.

The sample holds one count of this clone. The gene calls are TRBV27 and TRBJ2-7; 9 bases align to TRBD1. Germline CDR1 and CDR2: MNHEY and SMNVEV (reference sequence). The ends lost 3 bases at V and 6 bases at J; junction bases unmatched: 12. CDR3 length: 16 residues. As DNA, the CDR3 is TGTGCCAGCAGTTTCCTGCCGGGACAGGGAGTGGGCGAGCAGTACTTC. Translated, it gives CASSFLPGQGVGEQYF.

The chain couples TRBV28 to TRBJ2-1; 10 bases map to TRBD2. The germline gives CDR1 MDHEN, CDR2 SYDVKM. Trimming removed 8 bases from V and 7 bases from J; junction bases left unmatched: 11. The CDR3 loop spans 15 amino acids. CDR3 sequence reads: CASDLSGRAGNEQFF. The DNA of the CDR3 is TGTGCCAGCGACCTGAGCGGGAGGGCCGGTAATGAGCAGTTCTTC.

A few counts support this clone. The rearrangement joins TRBV4-1 to TRBJ2-3; 7 bases are a match to TRBD1. Germline assignment: CDR1 MGHRA and CDR2 YSYEKL. CDR3 length: 16 amino acids. Losses at the gene ends were 0 bases for V and 10 bases for J; bases not matched to a gene: 13. The CDR3 region is CASSQDLDRAQTPQYF. In nucleotides, the CDR3 is TGCGCCAGCAGCCAAGATCTAGACAGGGCACAGACCCCGCAGTATTTT.

CDR3 region: CASSSLRGAMNTEAFF. The CDR3 DNA reads TGTGCCAGCAGTTCCCTACGGGGGGCAATGAACACTGAAGCTTTCTTT. The chain couples TRBV6-5 to TRBJ1-1; TRBD1 might be the D (6 bases). The V gene's germline CDR1 is MNHEY and CDR2 SVGAGI. The CDR3 spans 16 residues. V shed 4 bases and J shed 0 bases, with 15 bases lying between them.